Below are 29 T cell receptor beta chains sequenced from a single sample in a study of blood T cell repertoires in COVID-19. TCRdb's copy holds only in-frame clones and misses some; the assay was immunoSEQ multiplex PCR. The top ten clones hold about 1.4% of a sample with tens of thousands of clones, over 80% of them seen once. What was sequenced was peripheral blood. Receptors originate from a man aged 60 to 69 with acute or convalescent COVID-19.

This chain joins TRBV7-2 and TRBJ2-3; D is possibly TRBD2 (6 bases). The CDR3 is 17 amino acids. Looked up from germline, CDR1 is SGHTA and CDR2 is FQGNSA. The V gene lost 5 bases and the J gene lost 2 bases, with 20 bases spanning the gap. The CDR3 bases are TGTGCCAGCAGCCCATTGCTTAGCGGTGGGGTCACAGATACGCAGTATTTT. This translates into CASSPLLSGGVTDTQYF.

The V and J genes are TRBV10-3 and TRBJ1-1, with 8 bases aligning to TRBD1. CDR1 is ENHRY, CDR2 SYGVKD, per germline. The CDR3 extends over 14 amino acids. The V and J ends lost 5 bases and 3 bases, in that order; junction bases with no gene match: 5. The CDR3 loop reads CAISLDREHTEAFF. The CDR3 nucleotides are TGTGCCATCAGTTTGGACAGGGAGCACACTGAAGCTTTCTTT.

This chain joins TRBV28 and TRBJ1-2; D might be TRBD1 (6 bases). The ends were cut back, 7 bases at V and 4 bases at J, with 22 bases in the middle. This CDR3 spans 16 amino acids. The germline V gene encodes CDR1 MDHEN and CDR2 SYDVKM. The CDR3 DNA sequence: TGTGCCAGCAAATCCGGACAGCGTGATTTCTTCTATGGCTACACCTTC. Translating gives CASKSGQRDFFYGYTF.

About this clone itself: The junction differs from germline at one of its ends, possibly a read error. The V gene is TRBV6-5, the J gene TRBJ1-5; D unresolved. This CDR3 contains 13 residues. In germline, CDR1 is MNHEY, CDR2 SVGAGI. CDR3 sequence: CASSLYSDQPQHF. The CDR3 coding sequence is TGTGCCAGCAGTTTGTATAGCGATCAGCCCCAGCATTTT.

V and J are TRBV7-2 and TRBJ2-7, with 10 bases matching TRBD2. The CDR3 loop spans 14 amino acids. The V segment lost 7 bases and the J segment 6 bases; nucleotides outside the gene matches: 9. The germline V gene encodes CDR1 SGHTA and CDR2 FQGNSA. Here the CDR3 DNA reads TGTGCCAGCACCGATAGCGGGAGGTTAGCCGAGCAGTACTTC. Protein product: CASTDSGRLAEQYF.

This chain uses TRBV9 with TRBJ1-2, with 8 bases that match TRBD1. Germline V gene data show CDR1 as SGDLS and CDR2 as YYNGEE. V lost 0 bases to trimming and J lost 5 bases; unmatched junction nucleotides: 6. This CDR3 is built from 15 residues. The CDR3 loop reads CASSVEQGGGYGYTF. The CDR3 nucleotides read TGTGCCAGCAGCGTAGAACAGGGGGGTGGGTATGGCTACACCTTC. Full variable domain (missing parts from reference TRBV9 and TRBJ1-2): DSGVTQTPKHLITATGQRVTLRCSPRSGDLSVYWYQQSLDQGLQFLIQYYNGEERAKGNILERFSAQQFPDLHSELNLSSLELGDSALYFCASSVEQGGGYGYTFGSGTRLTVV.

The chain joins TRBV10-3 to TRBJ1-1, with 11 bases fitting TRBD1. CDR1 ENHRY and CDR2 SYGVKD come from the germline V gene. CDR3 length equals 16 residues. With V trimmed by 6 bases and J by 2 bases, 8 bases remained unmatched. The CDR3 DNA reads TGTGCCATCAGGTCCGGGACAGGGGGATTTAACACTGAAGCTTTCTTT. Amino acid sequence: CAIRSGTGGFNTEAFF.

The chain couples TRBV4-3 to TRBJ2-2, with TRBD2 matching over 12 bases. After removal of 5 bases from V and 7 bases from J, the junction contained 11 bases not matched to a gene. The CDR3 totals 17 residues. Germline CDR1 is LGHNA and CDR2 is YSLEER. In nucleotides, the CDR3 is TGCGCCAGCAGCTCTCGACTAGCGGGAGTATTGGGCGGGGAGCTGTTTTTT. Amino acid sequence: CASSSRLAGVLGGELFF.

CDR3 nucleotide sequence: TGCGCCAGCAGTGGGACAGGGCGTGGCTACACCTTC. Amino acids: CASSGTGRGYTF. The rearrangement links TRBV10-2 to TRBJ1-2; 8 bases line up with TRBD1. Germline lookup yields CDR1 WSHSY and CDR2 SAAADI. This CDR3 has 12 residues. J was trimmed by 7 bases and V by 4 bases; bases with no gene match: 2.

The chain carries TRBV2 and TRBJ1-1; TRBD1 might be the D (5 bases). The germline V and J ends were trimmed by 3 bases and 11 bases, with 16 bases remaining between them. CDR1 SNHLY and CDR2 FYNNEI come from the germline V gene. This CDR3 is 13 amino acids long. CDR3 sequence: CASSDRGLTPAFF. Written as DNA, the CDR3 is TGTGCCAGCAGTGACCGGGGACTGACGCCCGCTTTCTTT.

This chain joins TRBV19 and TRBJ2-1; TRBD1 is a possible D gene (6 bases). This CDR3 contains 15 residues. V lost 5 bases to trimming and J lost 4 bases, with 15 bases between them. Germline loops: CDR1 LNHDA, CDR2 SQIVND (reference sequence). CDR3 amino acids: CASSHSTGDYNEQFF. The CDR3 region has the DNA TGTGCCAGTAGTCATTCGACAGGAGATTACAATGAGCAGTTCTTC.

This clone has a handful of counts. The rearrangement links TRBV11-2 to TRBJ1-2; 10 nucleotides match TRBD1. The CDR3 is 16 residues long. Germline loops: CDR1 SGHAT, CDR2 FQNNGV. V gave up 1 base and J gave up 3 bases; unmatched junction bases: 5. The CDR3 loop reads CASSLARTGGDYGYTF. CDR3 coding DNA: TGTGCCAGCAGCTTAGCTCGGACAGGGGGGGACTATGGCTACACCTTC.

The gene calls are TRBV6-6 and TRBJ1-1; 10 nucleotides match TRBD1. The J segment lost 8 bases and the V segment lost 0 bases, leaving 0 bases of the junction unmatched. Germline V CDR1 and CDR2: MNHNY, SVGAGI (reference sequence). This CDR3 region has 13 residues. For the CDR3, the DNA is TGTGCCAGCAGTTACTCGGGACAGGGGGAAGCTTTCTTT. Translation gives CASSYSGQGEAFF.

The rearrangement joins TRBV7-8 to TRBJ1-2, with no clear D. Germline assignment: CDR1 SGHVS and CDR2 FQNEAQ. The CDR3 spans 13 residues. The V end lost 2 bases, the J end lost 6 bases, and 10 bases lay between the germline ends. CDR3 residues: CASSLLPGNGYTF. CDR3 bases: TGTGCCAGCAGCTTATTACCGGGGAATGGCTACACCTTC.

This rearrangement joins TRBV7-6 to TRBJ2-7, with D hard to call. CDR1 and CDR2 (germline): SGHVS, FNYEAQ. Deletions cut 2 bases from V and 0 bases from J, with 11 bases between. CDR3 size: 15 residues. This CDR3 reads CASSLTPSLSYEQYF. CDR3 coding DNA: TGTGCCAGCAGCTTAACTCCAAGTCTCTCCTACGAGCAGTACTTC.

The rearrangement uses TRBV19 and TRBJ2-6; 7 bases align to TRBD1. The V gene end was trimmed by 1 base and the J gene end by 0 bases; junction bases not matched to a gene: 12. Germline CDR1 is LNHDA and CDR2 is SQIVND (reference sequence). CDR3 length equals 20 residues. In nucleotides, the CDR3 is TGTGCCAGTAGTATAGCCAGCCGGGACAGCCTTTACTCTGGGGCCAACGTCCTGACTTTC. Protein product: CASSIASRDSLYSGANVLTF.

The chain couples TRBV21-1 to TRBJ1-4; the DNA was not used to check the table's D call, TRBD1. TRBV21-1 is deemed a pseudogene. The CDR3 is 14 residues long. CDR3 loop: CASSSTGGGEKLFF. As DNA, the CDR3 is TGTGCCAGCAGCAGTACAGGGGGCGGTGAAAAACTGTTTTTT.

The table lists this clone with a count of one. The J gene is TRBJ2-2, the V gene TRBV7-9; 8 bases are a match to TRBD1. J lost 2 bases, V lost 6 bases, and 5 bases had no gene match. CDR3 size: 15 residues. Germline V CDR1 and CDR2: SEHNR, FQNEAQ (reference sequence). The CDR3 DNA follows: TGTGCCAGCAGTTTCGGACAGGGCAACACCGGGGAGCTGTTTTTT. Translated, it gives CASSFGQGNTGELFF.

The J gene is TRBJ1-1, the V gene TRBV20-1; TRBD1 agrees at 7 bases. Germline V gives CDR1 DFQATT, CDR2 SNEGSKA (reference sequence). The CDR3 totals 14 residues. V lost 3 bases, J lost 1 base, and 5 bases stayed unmatched. The DNA of the CDR3 is TGCAGTGCTAGTCCCGGGACAGCGAACACTGAAGCTTTCTTT. Residues: CSASPGTANTEAFF.

The gene calls are TRBV2 and TRBJ2-7, with D unclear. Trimming left V 5 bases short and J 0 bases short, with 14 bases between. CDR3 length: 15 residues. Germline CDR1 and CDR2: SNHLY and FYNNEI. The CDR3 loop is CASSLSSPSSYEQYF. For the CDR3, the DNA is TGTGCCAGCAGTCTTAGCAGTCCCAGCTCCTACGAGCAGTACTTC.

The genes are TRBV28 and TRBJ1-4; D not certain. V lost 7 bases to trimming and J lost 7 bases, with 16 bases between them. Per germline, CDR1 MDHEN and CDR2 SYDVKM. This CDR3 region has 14 residues. This CDR3 reads CASTPPLPGEKLFF. In DNA form, the CDR3 reads TGTGCCAGCACCCCGCCCTTACCAGGTGAAAAACTGTTTTTT. Looking up the rest from reference TRBV28 and TRBJ1-4 gives the full variable domain: DVKVTQSSRYLVKRTGEKVFLECVQDMDHENMFWYRQDPGLGLRLIYFSYDVKMKEKGDIPEGYSVSREKKERFSLILESASTNQTSMYLCASTPPLPGEKLFFGSGTQLSVL.

The V and J genes are TRBV7-9 and TRBJ1-6, with TRBD1 matching 8 bases. The CDR3 runs to 14 residues. CDR1 is SEHNR and CDR2 is FQNEAQ in the germline V gene (reference sequence). V shed 4 bases and J 8 bases; nucleotides not matched to a gene: 4. The CDR3 protein is CASSSTQGDSPLHF. CDR3 DNA: TGTGCCAGCAGCTCTACACAGGGGGATTCACCCCTCCACTTT.

The rearrangement links TRBV28 to TRBJ2-3; 11 positions match TRBD1. This CDR3 is built from 16 residues. Germline CDR1 is MDHEN and CDR2 is SYDVKM. V dropped 3 bases and J dropped 4; count of bases not matched to a gene: 6. The CDR3 protein is CASSFAGQGASDTQYF. For the CDR3, the DNA is TGTGCCAGCAGTTTTGCAGGACAGGGGGCGTCAGATACGCAGTATTTT.

J is TRBJ1-1 and V is TRBV19, with 9 bases fitting TRBD1. The length of the CDR3 is 15 residues. V shed 5 bases, J shed 1 base, and the junction held 5 bases outside the gene matches. From germline, CDR1 is LNHDA and CDR2 SQIVND (reference sequence). The CDR3 region is CASSGRQGGNTEAFF. CDR3 nucleotides: TGTGCCAGTAGTGGTCGACAGGGGGGGAACACTGAAGCTTTCTTT. The full variable domain, completed using reference TRBV19 and TRBJ1-1, is DGGITQSPKYLFRKEGQNVTLSCEQNLNHDAMYWYRQDPGQGLRLIYYSQIVNDFQKGDIAEGYSVSREKKESFPLTVTSAQKNPTAFYLCASSGRQGGNTEAFFGQGTRLTVV.

This chain uses TRBV15 with TRBJ1-2; 7 bases agree with TRBD1. The CDR3 spans 13 residues. Looked up from germline, CDR1 is LNHNV and CDR2 is YYDKDF (reference sequence). V shed 1 base and J 6 bases; nucleotides not matched to a gene: 2. CDR3 sequence reads: CATSRVQGDGYTF. The CDR3 DNA reads as TGTGCCACCAGCAGAGTCCAGGGGGATGGCTACACCTTC. Combining the CDR3 with reference TRBV15 and TRBJ1-2 gives the whole variable domain DAMVIQNPRYQVTQFGKPVTLSCSQTLNHNVMYWYQQKSSQAPKLLFHYYDKDFNNEADTPDNFQSRRPNTSFCFLDIRSPGLGDTAMYLCATSRVQGDGYTFGSGTRLTVV.

The CDR3: CAWKQAYEQYF. DNA for the CDR3: TGTGCCTGGAAGCAGGCATACGAGCAGTACTTC. The chain combines TRBV30 with TRBJ2-7; D unclear. The V gene lost 4 bases and the J gene lost 4 bases, with 8 bases spanning the gap. This CDR3 contains 11 residues. Per germline, CDR1 GTSNPN and CDR2 SVGIG (reference sequence).

The chain carries TRBV19 and TRBJ2-5; possible D gene TRBD1, 6 bases. The CDR3 runs 16 residues. Germline V gives CDR1 LNHDA, CDR2 SQIVND (reference sequence). The V end lost 1 base, the J end lost 5 bases, and 17 bases lay between the germline ends. Here the CDR3 reads CASSIGGTRGRETQYF. DNA of the CDR3: TGTGCCAGTAGTATAGGGGGGACAAGGGGAAGGGAGACCCAGTACTTC. The full variable domain, rest sourced from reference TRBV19 and TRBJ2-5, is DGGITQSPKYLFRKEGQNVTLSCEQNLNHDAMYWYRQDPGQGLRLIYYSQIVNDFQKGDIAEGYSVSREKKESFPLTVTSAQKNPTAFYLCASSIGGTRGRETQYFGPGTRLLVL.

The sample holds one count of this clone. CDR3 bases: TGTGCCAGCAGTGAACGGGGACAGGATGGCACAGATACGCAGTATTTT. It specifies CASSERGQDGTDTQYF. The chain couples TRBV6-1 to TRBJ2-3; 8 nucleotides match TRBD1. This CDR3 is 16 amino acids long. With V trimmed by 2 bases and J by 1 base, 5 bases remained unmatched. Germline loops: CDR1 MNHNS, CDR2 SASEGT.

The genes are TRBV3-1 (or the pseudogene TRBV3-2) and TRBJ1-6, with 7 bases lining up with TRBD1. V lost 5 bases and J lost 7; bases outside the gene matches: 5. Germline CDR1 is LGHDT and CDR2 is YNNKEL (reference sequence). The CDR3 is 14 amino acids. Here the CDR3 DNA reads TGTGCCAGCAGCTCCGGGACAGTAAATTCACCCCTCCACTTT. It encodes CASSSGTVNSPLHF.